The clone carrying this T cell receptor (beta chain) was picked up many times. Its antigen remains unidentified. This sample stems from a study of neurological immune-mediated disorders. 5'RACE generated cDNA with 10-nucleotide random UMIs. Using its own MiXCR run on the 5' RACE reads, TCRdb lists one record per CDR3 protein. Of about 77,000 distinct CDR3 sequences in the sample, about 9.7% are singletons; the top ten hold about 1.7%. 2 million unsorted PBMCs were stored in RNAlater at -80 °C before RNA extraction. Study-wide results and caveats: Across subjects, expanded clones had no CDR3 amino acid sequences in common, pointing to private repertoires in all groups. The level of TCR clonal expansion was highest in patients with HTLV-1-associated myelopathy and lowest in multiple sclerosis, where it fell below the level seen in healthy controls.

This CDR3 is built from 13 residues. The germline gives CDR1 MDHEN, CDR2 SYDVKM. Between the trimmed V and J ends, which lost 5 bases and 3 bases, there was a span of 8 bases. The chain recombines TRBV28 with TRBJ2-1, with D maybe TRBD1 (5 bases). Sequencing was performed on PBMCs. The sequence came from a man aged 50-59 years in good health. In nucleotides, the CDR3 is TGTGCCAGCAGTGCAGGGTTCTACAATGAGCAGTTCTTC. Translated, it gives CASSAGFYNEQFF.